A selection of T cell receptor beta chains follows, all from one sample in a study of metastatic and nonmetastatic thyroid tumors. Using MiXCR, TCRdb re-called clones from the PCR reads. The repertoire has some 40,000 clones, approximately 15% of them found once; the top ten carry 3.5% to 4%. Sequencing was performed on blood. The receptor source for this set is a female donor with papillary thyroid cancer or a benign thyroid nodule (not recorded which). Some clones in this sample may be carry-over from other donors' samples. CDR3s include the opening cysteine and the closing phenylalanine or tryptophan. Fields, in order: V gene, clone size, J gene, D gene, CDR3 DNA, CDR3 protein. The D gene is left open where the match is weak. Size is omitted from some rows. Given values are once, few, many or a class for expanded clones.

TRBV6-1	NA	TRBJ2-7	NA	TGTGCCAGCAGCCGTGGGACATTGGAATTCGAGCAGTACTTC	CASSRGTLEFEQYF
TRBV18	many	TRBJ2-5	NA	TGTGCCAGCTCACCACCGTCCAGAAAAGAGACCCAGTACTTC	CASSPPSRKETQYF
TRBV19	many	TRBJ1-1	NA	TGTGCCAGTAGTCCCCGCATGGGCGCTGAAGCTTTCTTT	CASSPRMGAEAFF
TRBV20-1	many	TRBJ1-2	NA	TGCAGTGCCGACCTTGGCCCGACGGATTTTGGCTCCTATGGCTACACCTTC	CSADLGPTDFGSYGYTF
TRBV28	many	TRBJ2-5	NA	TGTGCCAGCAGTTCCTATCGCAAAAGGTACCAAGAGACCCAGTACTTC	CASSSYRKRYQETQYF
TRBV2	many	TRBJ2-3	NA	TGTGCCAGCACCCACCTCGGGACCCTTACCACCACAGATACGCAGTATTTT	CASTHLGTLTTTDTQYF
TRBV6-2/TRBV6-3	NA	TRBJ1-1	NA	TGTGCCAGCAGTTACTCGAGCAGTATAAACACTGAAGCTTTCTTT	CASSYSSSINTEAFF
TRBV28	NA	TRBJ1-6	NA	TGTGCCGGCAGTGAGCAGGGTATAACCCTCCACTTT	CAGSEQGITLHF
TRBV5-1	many	TRBJ2-3	TRBD2	TGCGCCAGCAGCCCGAGGCTACTAGCGGGAGGCACAGATACGCAGTATTTT	CASSPRLLAGGTDTQYF
TRBV20-1	many	TRBJ2-2	NA	TGCAGTGCCCCCCTACGGGAGATTCCCGGGGAGCTGTTTTTT	CSAPLREIPGELFF
TRBV28	many	TRBJ2-6	NA	TGTGCCAGCAGTTACGTGACAGACTCAAGCTCTGGGGCCAACGTCCTGACTTTC	CASSYVTDSSSGANVLTF